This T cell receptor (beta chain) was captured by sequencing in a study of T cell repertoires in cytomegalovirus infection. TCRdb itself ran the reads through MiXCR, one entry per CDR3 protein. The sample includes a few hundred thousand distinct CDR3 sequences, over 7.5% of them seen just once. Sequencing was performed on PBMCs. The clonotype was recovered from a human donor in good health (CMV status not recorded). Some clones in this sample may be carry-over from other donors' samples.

This chain's CDR3 is CASSVGTSGTQETQYF. The CDR3 nucleotides read TGTGCCAGCAGTGTCGGGACTAGCGGGACTCAAGAGACCCAGTACTTC. The chain is built from TRBV6-5 and TRBJ2-5; TRBD2 matches at 13 bases. V gave up 5 bases and J gave up 2 bases; unmatched junction bases: 5. Germline-derived CDR1 and CDR2 are MNHEY and SVGAGI. This CDR3 has 16 residues.